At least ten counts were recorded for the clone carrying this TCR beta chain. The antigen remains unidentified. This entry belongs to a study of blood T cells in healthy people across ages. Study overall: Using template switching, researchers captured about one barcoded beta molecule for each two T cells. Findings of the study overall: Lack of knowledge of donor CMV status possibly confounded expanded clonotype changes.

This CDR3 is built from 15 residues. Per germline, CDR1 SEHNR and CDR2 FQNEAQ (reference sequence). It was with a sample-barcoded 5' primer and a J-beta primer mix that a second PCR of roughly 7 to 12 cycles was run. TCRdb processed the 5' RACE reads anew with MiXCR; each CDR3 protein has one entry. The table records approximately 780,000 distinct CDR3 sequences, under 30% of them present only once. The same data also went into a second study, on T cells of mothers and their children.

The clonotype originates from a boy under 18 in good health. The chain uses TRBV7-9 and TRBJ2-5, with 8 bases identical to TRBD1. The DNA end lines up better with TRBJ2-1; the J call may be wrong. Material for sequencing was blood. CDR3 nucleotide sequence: TGTGCCAGCAGCCCTAGAGGACAGGGTTACAATGAGCAGTTCTTC. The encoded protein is CASSPRGQGYNEQFF.